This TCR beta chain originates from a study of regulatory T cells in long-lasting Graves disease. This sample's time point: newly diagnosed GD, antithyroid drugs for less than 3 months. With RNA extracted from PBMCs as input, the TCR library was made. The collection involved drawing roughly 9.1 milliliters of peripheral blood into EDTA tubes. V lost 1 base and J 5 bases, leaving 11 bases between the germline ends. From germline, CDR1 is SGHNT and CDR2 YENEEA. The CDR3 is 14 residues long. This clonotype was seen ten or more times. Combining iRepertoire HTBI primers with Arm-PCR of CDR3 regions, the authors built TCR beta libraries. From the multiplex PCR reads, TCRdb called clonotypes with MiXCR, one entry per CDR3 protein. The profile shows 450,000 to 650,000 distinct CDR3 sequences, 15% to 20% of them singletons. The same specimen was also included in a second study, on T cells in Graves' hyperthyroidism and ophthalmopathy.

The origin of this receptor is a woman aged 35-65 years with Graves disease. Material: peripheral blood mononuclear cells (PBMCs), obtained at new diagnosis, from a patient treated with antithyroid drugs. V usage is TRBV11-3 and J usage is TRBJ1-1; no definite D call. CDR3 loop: CASSLGIGLTEAFF. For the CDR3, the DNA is TGTGCCAGCAGCTTAGGGATAGGATTGACTGAAGCTTTCTTT.